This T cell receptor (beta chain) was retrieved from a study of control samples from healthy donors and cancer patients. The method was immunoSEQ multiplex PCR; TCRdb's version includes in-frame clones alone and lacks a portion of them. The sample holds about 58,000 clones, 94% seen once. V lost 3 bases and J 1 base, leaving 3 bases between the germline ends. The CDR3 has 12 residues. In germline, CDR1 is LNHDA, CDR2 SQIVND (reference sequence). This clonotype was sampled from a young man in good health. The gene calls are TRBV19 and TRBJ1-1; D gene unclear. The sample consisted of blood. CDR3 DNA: TGTGCCAGTAGTATCGGGAACACTGAAGCTTTCTTT. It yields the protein CASSIGNTEAFF.